These 10 T cell receptor beta chains originate from one sample sequenced in a study of blood T cells in healthy people across ages. It was with a sample-barcoded 5' primer and a J-beta primer mix that a second PCR of roughly 7 to 12 cycles was run. TCRdb fed the 5' RACE reads into MiXCR, producing one record per CDR3 protein. The sample has 1.5 million to 2 million distinct CDR3 sequences; roughly 28% are singletons. The specimen sequenced was blood. All receptors derive from a woman in her thirties in good health.

This clonotype came up many times. The V gene is TRBV6-2 or TRBV6-3, the J gene TRBJ2-7; 8 bases align to TRBD1. CDR1 is MNHEY and CDR2 is SVGEGT in the germline V gene. The CDR3 is made up of 14 amino acids. V was pared by 5 bases and J by 1 base, with 4 bases of the junction left unmatched. The CDR3 spells CASSRQGNSYEQYF. DNA for the CDR3: TGTGCCAGCAGTAGACAGGGGAATTCCTACGAGCAGTACTTC.

The V call is TRBV11-2, the J call TRBJ2-7; 11 bases align to TRBD1. Judging by the DNA end, TRBJ2-4 fits better; the J call may be wrong. Germline V CDR1 and CDR2: SGHAT, FQNNGV. This CDR3 has 14 residues. CDR3 bases: TGTGCCAGCAGCTCGGGACAGGGGGGAGACATTCAGTACTTC. Encoded protein: CASSSGQGGDIQYF.

The rearrangement links TRBV7-2 to TRBJ1-1; 7 bases agree with TRBD1. This CDR3 is built from 13 residues. V was clipped by 3 bases and J by 3 bases; unmatched bases: 1. Germline V gene lookup returns CDR1 SGHTA and CDR2 FQGNSA. The CDR3 region is CASSLDRYTEAFF. In DNA, the CDR3 is TGTGCCAGCAGCTTGGACAGGTACACTGAAGCTTTCTTT. Using reference TRBV7-2 and TRBJ1-1 for the parts outside the CDR3, the full variable domain is GAGVSQSPSNKVTEKGKDVELRCDPISGHTALYWYRQSLGQGLEFLIYFQGNSAPDKSGLPSDRFSAERTGGSVSTLTIQRTQQEDSAVYLCASSLDRYTEAFFGQGTRLTVV.

About this clonotype itself: Possible read error: a much larger clone is one base away. The chain has TRBV12-3 or TRBV12-4 and TRBJ2-4; the D is unclear. The DNA end lines up better with TRBJ2-7; the J call may be wrong. The CDR3 contains 15 residues. The CDR3 region has the DNA TGTGCCAGCAGGCCCTCCAGGTCCAATGGCGGCGAGCAGTACTTC. Translating gives CASRPSRSNGGEQYF.

V and J are TRBV21-1 and TRBJ2-5; the DNA was not used to check the table's D call, TRBD1. TRBV21-1 is reported as a pseudogene. The CDR3 sequence is 14 residues long. The CDR3 protein is CASRDRSGPETQYF. CDR3 DNA sequence: TGTGCCAGCAGGGACAGGTCGGGTCCAGAGACCCAGTACTTC.

Many counts were recorded for this clonotype. V gene TRBV27 combines with J gene TRBJ1-2, with 9 bases fitting TRBD1. J lost 6 bases, V lost 6 bases, and 5 bases had no gene match. Germline V gives CDR1 MNHEY, CDR2 SMNVEV (reference sequence). This CDR3 region has 13 residues. The chain's CDR3 is CASSSTGGNGYTF. The CDR3 DNA follows: TGTGCCAGCAGCTCGACAGGGGGGAATGGCTACACCTTC.

Remarks on this clonotype: A single base separates this from a much larger clone, so it may be a read error. The CDR3 loop is CASSPGFTSGMYNEQYF. The CDR3 DNA sequence: TGTGCCAGCAGCCCAGGTTTCACTAGCGGTATGTACAATGAGCAGTACTTC. This chain links TRBV7-2 with TRBJ2-7, with 8 bases identical to TRBD2. This CDR3 region has 17 residues. Germline V lookup: CDR1 SGHTA, CDR2 FQGNSA. V trimming: 5 bases; J trimming: 7 bases; junction bases outside the gene matches: 19.

This sequence joins TRBV29-1 and TRBJ1-1; D unresolved. The CDR3 extends over 14 amino acids. Germline loops: CDR1 SQVTM, CDR2 ANQGSEA. V lost 6 bases to trimming and J lost 0 bases, with 14 bases between them. Here the CDR3 DNA reads TGCAGCGTGCTGAAAATGGCGTTGAACACTGAAGCTTTCTTT. Translating gives CSVLKMALNTEAFF.

The rearrangement links TRBV30 to TRBJ2-2; no clear D gene. This CDR3 region has 12 residues. Germline V gene data show CDR1 as GTSNPN and CDR2 as SVGIG (reference sequence). V was clipped by 2 bases and J by 6 bases, with 7 bases between them. CDR3 sequence (DNA): TGTGCCTGGAGTTTGGTGGCCGGGGAGCTGTTTTTT. Protein product: CAWSLVAGELFF.

The chain carries TRBV20-1 and TRBJ2-7; 8 nucleotides agree with TRBD2. The germline V gene has CDR1 DFQATT and CDR2 SNEGSKA (reference sequence). The J segment lost 2 bases and the V segment lost 3 bases, leaving 0 bases of the junction unmatched. This CDR3 has 12 residues. The CDR3 reads CSASGRAYEQYF. The CDR3 coding sequence is TGCAGTGCTAGCGGGAGGGCCTACGAGCAGTACTTC.